These 12 T cell receptor beta chains were sequenced from one sample in a study of T cell clones after liver transplantation. Libraries were prepared by immunoSEQ multiplex PCR; TCRdb keeps only in-frame clonotypes and omits some of them. The data hold around 120,000 clones, with 75% to 95% observed a single time. Sequenced material: CD4+ T cells from blood, taken 12 months after liver transplant. The receptors were gathered from a human patient who received a liver transplant. Some T cells may be supplied by the graft donor.

The chain links TRBV19 to TRBJ2-7; the D is unclear. Germline values: CDR1 LNHDA, CDR2 SQIVND (reference sequence). CDR3 length: 12 residues. V was shortened by 6 bases and J by 6 bases, with 12 bases between the two germline ends. The CDR3 DNA follows: TGTGCCAGTAGAGAAGGTATTGGCGAGCAGTACTTC. Its protein is CASREGIGEQYF.

This chain joins TRBV7-2 and TRBJ2-7, with D possibly TRBD1 on 6 matching bases. The CDR3 runs to 14 residues. Germline assignment: CDR1 SGHTA and CDR2 FQGNSA. Between the trimmed V and J ends, which lost 5 bases and 1 base, there was a span of 12 bases. DNA for the CDR3: TGTGCCAGCAGCGTGAACGACAGGTCCTACGAGCAGTACTTC. It is translated as CASSVNDRSYEQYF.

V is TRBV28 and J is TRBJ2-1, with no clear D. Trimming stripped 1 base from V and 9 bases from J, with 7 bases between. The length of the CDR3 is 12 residues. The germline V gene has CDR1 MDHEN and CDR2 SYDVKM. The chain's CDR3 is CASSLLRSEQFF. The DNA for the CDR3 is TGTGCCAGCAGTTTATTGCGGTCTGAGCAGTTCTTC.

This CDR3 reads CASSQGALGTQYF. The CDR3 DNA sequence: TGTGCCAGCAGCCAAGGGGCTTTGGGGACCCAGTACTTC. The V and J genes are TRBV14 and TRBJ2-5, with unresolved D. Per germline, CDR1 SGHDN and CDR2 FVKESK. This CDR3 region has 13 residues. Trimming removed 1 base from V and 7 bases from J, with 10 bases in between. Complete variable domain (other parts from reference TRBV14 and TRBJ2-5): EAGVTQFPSHSVIEKGQTVTLRCDPISGHDNLYWYRRVMGKEIKFLLHFVKESKQDESGMPNNRFLAERTGGTYSTLKVQPAELEDSGVYFCASSQGALGTQYFGPGTRLLVL.

The CDR3 loop reads CASSLGSDGVVNEQFF. CDR3 in DNA: TGCGCCAGCAGCTTGGGCTCGGACGGGGTTGTGAATGAGCAGTTCTTC. The chain is built from TRBV5-1 and TRBJ2-1, with a weak D call TRBD2 (5 bases). The CDR3 consists of 16 residues. The ends were cut back, 0 bases at V and 7 bases at J, with 17 bases in the middle. The V gene's germline CDR1 is SGHRS and CDR2 YFSETQ.

The count of this clone is one. This rearrangement joins TRBV5-1 to TRBJ2-3, with D possibly matching TRBD2 (6 bases). CDR3 size: 15 residues. In germline, CDR1 is SGHRS, CDR2 YFSETQ. CDR3: CDPGLELHCTDTQYF. In DNA form, the CDR3 reads TGCGACCCGGGACTCGAACTGCATTGCACAGATACGCAGTATTTT.

V and J are TRBV2 and TRBJ2-5, with D possibly TRBD1 on 5 matching bases. The V end was cut by 2 bases, the J end by 7 bases, with 14 bases between. CDR3 size: 14 residues. From germline, CDR1 is SNHLY and CDR2 FYNNEI. CDR3 in DNA: TGTGCCAGCAGTGAAAGGGGCCCCCCAAGGACCCAGTACTTC. This sequence encodes CASSERGPPRTQYF.

V and J are TRBV25-1 and TRBJ2-7; 9 bases align to TRBD1. CDR1 MGHDK and CDR2 SYGVNS come from the germline V gene. The V and J ends lost 3 bases and 10 bases, in that order; junction bases with no gene match: 13. CDR3 length equals 15 residues. CDR3 sequence: CASSDPIQGARRQYF. As DNA, the CDR3 is TGTGCCAGCAGTGACCCTATACAGGGGGCCCGCCGCCAGTACTTC.

V usage is TRBV5-1 and J usage is TRBJ2-2; no clear D. The ends were cut back, 2 bases at V and 6 bases at J, with 5 bases in the middle. CDR3 length: 12 amino acids. The germline gives CDR1 SGHRS, CDR2 YFSETQ. The CDR3 is CASSLNAGELFF. The DNA of the CDR3 is TGCGCCAGCAGCTTAAACGCCGGGGAGCTGTTTTTT.

The rearrangement uses TRBV10-3 and TRBJ2-5, with TRBD1 matching over 10 bases. The germline CDR1 and CDR2 sequences are ENHRY and SYGVKD. CDR3 size: 15 residues. V trimming: 3 bases; J trimming: 5 bases; junction bases outside the gene matches: 6. DNA for the CDR3: TGTGCCATCAGTGACAGACAGGGGGCGGAGGAGACCCAGTACTTC. Its translation is CAISDRQGAEETQYF.

CDR3 bases: TGCGCCAGCAGCGGCCCAGCAACGGACACCGGGGAGCTGTTTTTT. It codes for CASSGPATDTGELFF. The chain carries TRBV5-1 and TRBJ2-2; no reliable D call. The germline V gene has CDR1 SGHRS and CDR2 YFSETQ. V was pared by 4 bases and J by 3 bases, with 13 bases between. This CDR3 region has 15 residues.

V is TRBV6-5 and J is TRBJ2-7, with 9 bases that match TRBD2. The CDR3 spans 16 residues. Per the germline V gene, CDR1 is MNHEY and CDR2 is SVGAGI. Losses at the gene ends were 0 bases for V and 6 bases for J; bases not matched to a gene: 9. The CDR3 bases are TGTGCCAGCAGTTACTCGGGTAGCGGGAGACAGTTCGAGCAGTACTTC. This codes for CASSYSGSGRQFEQYF.